These 15 T cell receptor beta chains came from one sample sequenced in a study of glioma-infiltrating T cells. Using RNA template, CDR3s of TCR alpha and beta were amplified with iRepertoire arm-PCR. TCRdb passed the multiplex PCR reads through MiXCR, listing each CDR3 protein once. The sample has tens of thousands of distinct CDR3 sequences, roughly 39% seen once; the top ten hold more than 30%. The sample taken for sequencing was glioma tissue, nonneoplastic brain tissue, or PBMCs (not recorded which). The source is a human donor with low-grade glioma or glioblastoma, undergoing nonglioma brain surgery, or in good health (not recorded which).

This clonotype has a handful of counts. V gene TRBV29-1 combines with J gene TRBJ1-4; the match to TRBD1 covers 10 bases. CDR1 and CDR2 (germline): SQVTM, ANQGSEA. The V segment lost 6 bases and the J segment 8 bases; nucleotides outside the gene matches: 6. The CDR3 covers 13 residues. The CDR3 is CSVETGGAEKLFF. In DNA form, the CDR3 reads TGCAGCGTCGAGACAGGGGGCGCCGAAAAACTGTTTTTT. The whole variable domain, remainder taken from reference TRBV29-1 and TRBJ1-4, is SAVISQKPSRDICQRGTSLTIQCQVDSQVTMMFWYRQQPGQSLTLIATANQGSEATYESGFVIDKFPISRPNLTFSTLTVSNMSPEDSSIYLCSVETGGAEKLFFGSGTQLSVL.

Concerning this clonotype itself: A read error may produce the germline difference seen at one junction end. This chain links TRBV12-3 or TRBV12-4 with TRBJ2-2; 8 nucleotides match TRBD2. There are 16 residues in the CDR3. Here the CDR3 DNA reads TGTGCTAGCAACCGTGGACTAGCTGGGGGCATCGGGGAGCTGTTTTTT. Its protein is CASNRGLAGGIGELFF.

This clonotype was observed at least ten times. This chain uses TRBV2 with TRBJ2-1; 8 bases fit TRBD2. The CDR3 contains 16 residues. Germline assignment: CDR1 SNHLY and CDR2 FYNNEI. The junction had 6 bases not matched to a gene; V was cut back by 5 bases and J by 0 bases. CDR3 DNA: TGTGCCAGCAGTCTACGTCTAGCGGGCTCCTACAATGAGCAGTTCTTC. Amino acids: CASSLRLAGSYNEQFF.

There are many counts of this clonotype. The J gene is TRBJ2-1, the V gene TRBV2, with 7 positions matching TRBD1. The CDR3 extends over 15 amino acids. Trimming took 5 bases from V and 4 from J; bases not matched to a gene: 8. The V gene's germline CDR1 is SNHLY and CDR2 FYNNEI. CDR3 in DNA: TGTGCCAGCAGTAAGGGACAGAGCCTATACAATGAGCAGTTCTTC. This translates into CASSKGQSLYNEQFF. Combining the CDR3 with reference TRBV2 and TRBJ2-1 gives the whole variable domain EPEVTQTPSHQVTQMGQEVILRCVPISNHLYFYWYRQILGQKVEFLVSFYNNEISEKSEIFDDQFSVERPDGSNFTLKIRSTKLEDSAMYFCASSKGQSLYNEQFFGPGTRLTVL.

This clonotype was counted many times. This chain links TRBV30 with TRBJ2-7; D might be TRBD1 (6 bases). V shed 2 bases and J shed 1 base, with 12 bases lying between them. CDR1 is GTSNPN and CDR2 is SVGIG in the germline V gene (reference sequence). This CDR3 is 14 amino acids long. The CDR3 region is CAWSLDTGSYEQYF. The DNA of the CDR3 is TGTGCCTGGAGTCTGGACACAGGGTCCTACGAGCAGTACTTC.

This clonotype was counted a few times. CDR3 DNA: TGTGCCAGCAGGTCCGCACAGGGCCACGAGCAGTACTTC. Its translation: CASRSAQGHEQYF. V usage is TRBV12-3 or TRBV12-4 and J usage is TRBJ2-7; maybe TRBD1 (6 bases). V was trimmed by 6 bases and J by 5 bases, leaving 14 bases between them. This CDR3 has 13 amino acids.

This clonotype was seen ten or more times. This chain joins TRBV6-6 and TRBJ2-7; the D gene is possibly TRBD2 (5 bases). The CDR3 is made up of 14 amino acids. V was shortened by 0 bases and J by 4 bases, with 10 bases between the two germline ends. Germline values: CDR1 MNHNY, CDR2 SVGAGI (reference sequence). CDR3 region: CASSYSRVRYEQYF. In DNA, the CDR3 is TGTGCCAGCAGTTACTCGAGGGTTCGTTACGAGCAGTACTTC.

The V gene is TRBV6-1, the J gene TRBJ1-4, with D possibly being TRBD1 (5 bases). CDR3 size: 15 residues. With 8 bases removed from V and 6 bases from J, the gap between germline ends came to 19 bases. Germline lookup yields CDR1 MNHNS and CDR2 SASEGT. CDR3 sequence: CASGLLGSGDEKLFF. The CDR3 DNA sequence: TGTGCCAGCGGTCTACTTGGGTCGGGGGATGAAAAACTGTTTTTT.

In this sample, this clonotype turned up many times. The chain couples TRBV19 to TRBJ1-6; a weak D match, TRBD1 (5 bases). Germline V gene data show CDR1 as LNHDA and CDR2 as SQIVND (reference sequence). V shed 3 bases and J shed 10 bases, with 13 bases lying between them. The CDR3 is 14 residues long. CDR3 residues: CASSMVRESSPLHF. Here the CDR3 DNA reads TGTGCCAGTAGTATGGTCAGGGAAAGCTCACCCCTCCACTTT. Combining the CDR3 with reference TRBV19 and TRBJ1-6 gives the whole variable domain DGGITQSPKYLFRKEGQNVTLSCEQNLNHDAMYWYRQDPGQGLRLIYYSQIVNDFQKGDIAEGYSVSREKKESFPLTVTSAQKNPTAFYLCASSMVRESSPLHFGNGTRLTVT.

This clonotype was seen repeatedly, ten times or more. This chain joins TRBV7-8 and TRBJ1-5, with D possibly matching TRBD1 (5 bases). Germline V lookup: CDR1 SGHVS, CDR2 FQNEAQ. Trimming removed 2 bases from V and 6 bases from J, with 17 bases in between. CDR3 length equals 16 residues. The CDR3, as DNA: TGTGCCAGCAGCTTAAGGGGCGTGGGCTGGGCTCAGCCCCAGCATTTT. Its translation is CASSLRGVGWAQPQHF.

This clonotype occurred many times. This chain connects TRBV10-3 to TRBJ1-1; TRBD1 is a possible D gene (6 bases). Between the trimmed V and J ends, which lost 4 bases and 1 base, there was a span of 13 bases. CDR3 length equals 15 residues. Germline V lookup: CDR1 ENHRY, CDR2 SYGVKD. This chain's CDR3 is CAISVGGQGNTEAFF. The CDR3 coding sequence is TGTGCCATCAGTGTCGGGGGGCAGGGGAACACTGAAGCTTTCTTT.

Concerning this clonotype itself: With a much larger clone just one base away, this may be a read error. The genes are TRBV2 and TRBJ2-1; weak D call: TRBD1 (5 bases). The length of the CDR3 is 15 residues. Trimming left V 1 base short and J 10 bases short, with 17 bases between. Germline loops: CDR1 SNHLY, CDR2 FYNNEI. The CDR3 here is CASSEVAGKRNEQFF. CDR3 DNA: TGTGCCAGCAGTGAAGTCGCAGGGAAAAGGAACGAGCAGTTCTTC. The full variable domain, rest sourced from reference TRBV2 and TRBJ2-1, is EPEVTQTPSHQVTQMGQEVILRCVPISNHLYFYWYRQILGQKVEFLVSFYNNEISEKSEIFDDQFSVERPDGSNFTLKIRSTKLEDSAMYFCASSEVAGKRNEQFFGPGTRLTVL.

This clonotype was observed many times. The J gene is TRBJ2-1, the V gene TRBV20-1, with TRBD1 identical over 7 bases. Unmatched junction bases numbered 4, after V lost 0 bases and J lost 2 bases. Germline lookup yields CDR1 DFQATT and CDR2 SNEGSKA (reference sequence). The CDR3 runs 15 residues. The CDR3 spells CSARDSDRAYNEQFF. CDR3 DNA sequence: TGCAGTGCTAGAGACTCCGACAGGGCCTACAATGAGCAGTTCTTC.

On this clonotype itself: A read error may account for a junction end that differs from germline. The V call is TRBV7-8, the J call TRBJ1-1; D is undetermined. CDR3 length equals 14 residues. Germline CDR1 and CDR2: SGHVS and FQNEAQ. CDR3 DNA sequence: TGTGCCAGCAGTGAACCCAGCCTGAACACTGAAGTTTTCTTT. Encoded protein: CASSEPSLNTEVFF.

The sample holds many counts of this clonotype. The rearrangement links TRBV7-3 to TRBJ1-6; D not certain. Trimming took off 4 bases at V and 7 bases at J, with 2 bases between the two ends. The CDR3 loop spans 11 amino acids. Germline CDR1 and CDR2: SGHTA and FQGTGA. This CDR3 reads CASSSNSPLHF. CDR3 nucleotides: TGTGCCAGCAGCTCAAATTCACCCCTCCACTTT.